A selection of T cell receptor beta chains follows, all from one sample in a study of technical replicates of blood from a few donors. The assay was immunoSEQ multiplex PCR, and TCRdb's table has in-frame clones only and misses some. Here the sample spans about 34,000 clones, roughly 92% being singletons. Sequenced sample: PBMCs. The receptors derive from a human donor in good health. Some clones in this sample may be carry-over from other donors' samples. Both conserved end residues are part of each CDR3.

TRBJ1-1,TRBV10-3,15,CATGDRPKEPVEAFF
TRBJ2-1,TRBV11-3,16,CASSLEGWGGKNEQFF
TRBJ1-4,TRBV5-6,13,CASSLGPGQLKFF
TRBJ2-3,TRBV11-3,15,CASSLGGRGTDTQYF
TRBJ1-4,TRBV9,13,CASSVGTNEKLFF
TRBJ1-5,TRBV28,16,CASSLGGRSGNQPQHF
TRBJ2-5,TRBV6-1,17,CASSEPPGGGAGETQYF
TRBJ2-6,TRBV29-1,15,CSVRTVGPGANVLTF
TRBJ1-6,TRBV2,15,CASSEGRKGNSPLHF
TRBJ1-1,TRBV5-1,14,CASSGDRADTEAFF
TRBJ2-7,TRBV9,14,CASSPQEASYEQYF
TRBJ1-1,TRBV15,14,CATSRDGGGTEAFF
TRBJ2-7,TRBV29-1,15,CSVDGQGTSSYEQYF
TRBJ1-2,TRBV5-4,16,CASSSRTGEVVYGYTF
TRBJ2-1,TRBV2,11,CASSETGPQFF
TRBJ1-2,TRBV7-3,11,CASSRSYGYTF
TRBJ2-3,TRBV5-1,16,CASSLAEAGGPDTQYF
TRBJ2-7,TRBV30,14,CAWSVIRGGYEQYF
TRBJ1-6,TRBV7-2,14,CASRDGTSSSPLHF
TRBJ2-1,TRBV7-3,17,CASSLGTAPFGDNEQFF
TRBJ2-1,TRBV6-5,15,CASRPRQGAENEQFF
TRBJ2-7,TRBV7-2,13,CASSPDFTYELYF
TRBJ1-2,TRBV5-4,12,CASSWDRAGYTF
TRBJ1-2,TRBV2,13,CASSGPTVYGYTF
TRBJ2-5,TRBV11-2,14,CASTGLGAKETQYF
TRBJ2-2,TRBV7-2,16,CASTDDRALNTGELFF
TRBJ2-5,TRBV7-7,16,CASSPWGGRGGETQYF
TRBJ2-1,TRBV19,18,CASSINLDRGFYDNEQFF
TRBJ2-7,TRBV15,15,CATSRVSGFRSEQYF
TRBJ1-2,TRBV14,17,CASSQEGDWGDWSGYTF
TRBJ1-6,TRBV14,14,CASSGAAGNSPLHF
TRBJ2-5,TRBV27,15,CASSFTPGVAETQYF
TRBJ1-5,TRBV7-3,15,CASTPRHRVGQPQHF
TRBJ2-5,TRBV7-2,17,CASSIGTSGGGKETQYF
TRBJ1-2,TRBV9,15,CASTRSPGDNYGYTF
TRBJ1-1,TRBV11-2,16,CASSPLPGQKNTEAFF
TRBJ1-2,TRBV7-9,16,CASSLVTGRANYGYTF
TRBJ2-2,TRBV25-1,16,CASSPSGRANTGELFF
TRBJ2-7,TRBV5-6,19,CASSLNRLGAGGVGYEQYF
TRBJ1-2,TRBV7-9,16,CASSSKDRGLFYGYTF
TRBJ2-3,TRBV5-6,16,CASTLGVRGRGDTQYF
TRBJ1-4,TRBV9,15,CASSVESGIGEKLFF
TRBJ2-1,TRBV6-5,10,CASPSGREFF
TRBJ1-1,TRBV2,14,CASSRTASSTEAFF
TRBJ1-6,TRBV6-5,15,CASSYTRGANSPLHF
TRBJ2-2,TRBV29-1,15,CSVEGWQGSTGELFF
TRBJ1-1,TRBV29-1,12,CSGQGNGPEAFF
TRBJ2-7,TRBV6-1,15,CASSDPTGSEFEQYF
TRBJ1-1,TRBV25-1,12,CASSEGTVETFF
TRBJ2-5,TRBV6-5,12,CASRTSMQTQYF
TRBJ1-6,TRBV13,16,CASSQLGRGLHSPLHF
TRBJ2-7,TRBV7-3,13,CASSQKRSDEQYF
TRBJ2-7,TRBV7-6,11,CASSSSVSLYF